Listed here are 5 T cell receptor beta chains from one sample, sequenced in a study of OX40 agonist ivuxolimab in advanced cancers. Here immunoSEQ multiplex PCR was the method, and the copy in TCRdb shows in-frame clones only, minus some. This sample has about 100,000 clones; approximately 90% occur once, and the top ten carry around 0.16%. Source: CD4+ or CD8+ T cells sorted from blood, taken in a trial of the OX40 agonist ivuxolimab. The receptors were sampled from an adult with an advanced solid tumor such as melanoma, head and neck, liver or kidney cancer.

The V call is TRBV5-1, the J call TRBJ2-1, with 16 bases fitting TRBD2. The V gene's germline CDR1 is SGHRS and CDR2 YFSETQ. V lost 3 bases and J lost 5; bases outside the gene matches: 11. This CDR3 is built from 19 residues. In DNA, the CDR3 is TGCGCCAGCAGCTGGCTACCCGGGACTAGCGGGGGGGGAGACAATGAGCAGTTCTTC. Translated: CASSWLPGTSGGGDNEQFF.

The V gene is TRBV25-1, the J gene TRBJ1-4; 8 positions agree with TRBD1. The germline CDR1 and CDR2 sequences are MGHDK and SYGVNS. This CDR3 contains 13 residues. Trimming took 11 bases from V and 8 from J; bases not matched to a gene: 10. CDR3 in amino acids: CALQAQGEEKLFF. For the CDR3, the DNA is TGTGCCTTGCAGGCACAGGGGGAAGAAAAACTGTTTTTT.

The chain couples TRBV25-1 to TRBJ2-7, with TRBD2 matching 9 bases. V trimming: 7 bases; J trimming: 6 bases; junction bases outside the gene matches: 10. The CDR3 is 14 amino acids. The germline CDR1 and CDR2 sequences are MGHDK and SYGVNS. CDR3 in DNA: TGTGCCAGCACCCCCGGCGGGAGGGCCGGCGAGCAGTACTTC. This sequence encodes CASTPGGRAGEQYF.

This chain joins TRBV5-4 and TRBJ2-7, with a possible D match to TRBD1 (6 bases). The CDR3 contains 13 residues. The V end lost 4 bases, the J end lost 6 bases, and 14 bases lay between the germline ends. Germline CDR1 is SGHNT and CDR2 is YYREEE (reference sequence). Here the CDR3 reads CASSLRGRSEQYF. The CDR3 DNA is TGTGCCAGCAGCCTCAGGGGAAGGAGCGAGCAGTACTTC.

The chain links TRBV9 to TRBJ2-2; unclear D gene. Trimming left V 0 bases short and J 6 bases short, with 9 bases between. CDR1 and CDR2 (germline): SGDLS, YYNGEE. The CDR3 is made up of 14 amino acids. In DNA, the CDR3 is TGTGCCAGCAGCGTAGATCTTCAGGCCGGGGAGCTGTTTTTT. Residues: CASSVDLQAGELFF.